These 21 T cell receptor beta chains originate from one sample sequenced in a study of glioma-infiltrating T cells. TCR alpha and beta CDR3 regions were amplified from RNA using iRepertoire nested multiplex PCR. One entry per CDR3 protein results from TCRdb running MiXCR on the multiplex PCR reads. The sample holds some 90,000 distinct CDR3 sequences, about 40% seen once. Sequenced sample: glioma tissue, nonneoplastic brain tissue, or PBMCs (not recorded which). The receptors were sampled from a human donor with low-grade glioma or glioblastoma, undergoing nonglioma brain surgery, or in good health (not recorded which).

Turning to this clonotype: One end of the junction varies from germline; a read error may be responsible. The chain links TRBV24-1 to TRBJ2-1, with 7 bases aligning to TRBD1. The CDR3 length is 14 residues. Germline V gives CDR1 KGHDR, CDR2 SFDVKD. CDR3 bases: TGTGCCACCAGTGGGACAGGTATTGCCAATGATCAGTTCTTC. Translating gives CATSGTGIANDQFF.

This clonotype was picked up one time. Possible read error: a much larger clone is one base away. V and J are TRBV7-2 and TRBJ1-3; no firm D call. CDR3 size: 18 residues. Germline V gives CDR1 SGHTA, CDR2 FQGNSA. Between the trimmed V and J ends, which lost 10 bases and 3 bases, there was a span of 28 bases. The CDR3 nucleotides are TGTGCCAACAACTCTGAACTGCGGGGTAGCTCGGGTGGAAACACCATATATTTT. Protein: CANNSELRGSSGGNTIYF.

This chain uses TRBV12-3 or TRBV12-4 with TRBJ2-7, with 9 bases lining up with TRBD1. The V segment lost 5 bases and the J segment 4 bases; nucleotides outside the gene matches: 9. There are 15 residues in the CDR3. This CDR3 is CASSPRDRGIYEQYF. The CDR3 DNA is TGTGCCAGCAGTCCCCGTGACAGGGGGATATACGAGCAGTACTTC.

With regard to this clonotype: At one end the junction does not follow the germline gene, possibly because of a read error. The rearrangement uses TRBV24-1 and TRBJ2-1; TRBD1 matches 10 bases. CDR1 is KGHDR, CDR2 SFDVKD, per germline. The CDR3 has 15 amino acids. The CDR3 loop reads CVTSESGQGTNEQLF. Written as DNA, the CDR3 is TGTGTCACCAGTGAATCGGGACAGGGGACCAATGAGCAGTTATTC.

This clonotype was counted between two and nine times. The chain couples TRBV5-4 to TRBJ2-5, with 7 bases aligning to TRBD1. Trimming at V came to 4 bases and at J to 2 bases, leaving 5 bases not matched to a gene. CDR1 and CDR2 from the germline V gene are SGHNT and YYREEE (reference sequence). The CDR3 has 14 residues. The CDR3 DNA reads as TGTGCCAGCAGCCCGGGGACAGAACAAGAGACCCAGTACTTC. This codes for CASSPGTEQETQYF.

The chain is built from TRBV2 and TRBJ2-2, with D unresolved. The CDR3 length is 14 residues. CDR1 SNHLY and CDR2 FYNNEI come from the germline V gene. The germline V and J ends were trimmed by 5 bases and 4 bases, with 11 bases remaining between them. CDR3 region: CASSYGSSTGELFF. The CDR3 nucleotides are TGTGCCAGCAGTTATGGCAGTAGCACCGGGGAGCTGTTTTTT.

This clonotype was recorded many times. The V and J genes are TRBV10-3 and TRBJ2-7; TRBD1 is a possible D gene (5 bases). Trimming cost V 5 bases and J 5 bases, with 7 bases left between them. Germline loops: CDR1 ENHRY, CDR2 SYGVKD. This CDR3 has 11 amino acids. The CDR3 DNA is TGTGCCATCAGTACAGGCCACGAGCAGTACTTC. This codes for CAISTGHEQYF.

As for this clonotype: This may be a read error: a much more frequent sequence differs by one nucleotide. The CDR3 reads CASSTTSGAGNEQYF. CDR3 in DNA: TGTGCCAGTAGTACCACTAGCGGGGCAGGAAACGAGCAGTACTTC. The rearrangement uses TRBV19 and TRBJ2-7, with TRBD2 identical over 10 bases. Losses at the gene ends were 4 bases for V and 5 bases for J; bases not matched to a gene: 8. Germline lookup yields CDR1 LNHDA and CDR2 SQIVND (reference sequence). The CDR3 length is 15 residues.

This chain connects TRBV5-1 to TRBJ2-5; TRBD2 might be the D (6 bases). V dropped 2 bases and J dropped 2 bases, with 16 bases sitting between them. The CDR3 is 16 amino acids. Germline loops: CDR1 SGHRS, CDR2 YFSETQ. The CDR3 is CASSLQPGAVQETQYF. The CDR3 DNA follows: TGCGCCAGCAGCTTACAGCCGGGAGCGGTGCAAGAGACCCAGTACTTC.

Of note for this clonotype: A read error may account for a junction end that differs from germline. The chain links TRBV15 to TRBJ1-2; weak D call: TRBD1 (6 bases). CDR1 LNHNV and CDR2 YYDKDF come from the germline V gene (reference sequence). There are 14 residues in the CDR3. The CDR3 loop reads CATSRDGGLYGHIF. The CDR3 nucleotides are TGTGCCACCAGCAGAGATGGGGGCTTGTATGGCCACATCTTC.

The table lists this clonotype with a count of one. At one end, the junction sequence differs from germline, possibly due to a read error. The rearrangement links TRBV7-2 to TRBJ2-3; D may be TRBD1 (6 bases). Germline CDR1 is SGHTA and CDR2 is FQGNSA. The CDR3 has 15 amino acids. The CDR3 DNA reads TGCGCCAGCAGCTCAGCGGCAGGGGAGAGAGATACGCAGTATTTT. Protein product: CASSSAAGERDTQYF.

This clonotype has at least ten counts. The CDR3 protein is CASSSSGSADTQYF. The DNA of the CDR3 is TGTGCCAGCAGCTCTAGCGGGAGCGCAGATACGCAGTATTTT. The chain is built from TRBV9 and TRBJ2-3, with TRBD2 identical over 10 bases. The CDR3 consists of 14 residues. Germline assignment: CDR1 SGDLS and CDR2 YYNGEE. V trimming: 4 bases; J trimming: 4 bases; junction bases outside the gene matches: 3.

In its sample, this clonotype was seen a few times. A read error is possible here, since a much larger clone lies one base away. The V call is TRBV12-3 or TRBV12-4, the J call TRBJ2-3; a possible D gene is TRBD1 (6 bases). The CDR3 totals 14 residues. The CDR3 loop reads CAGSLGQSVDTQYF. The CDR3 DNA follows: TGTGCCGGCAGTTTGGGACAATCAGTGGATACGCAGTATTTT.

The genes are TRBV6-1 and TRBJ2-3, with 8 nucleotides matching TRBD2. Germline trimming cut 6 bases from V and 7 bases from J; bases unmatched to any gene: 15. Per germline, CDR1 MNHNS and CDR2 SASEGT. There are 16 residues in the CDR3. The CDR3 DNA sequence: TGTGCCAGCAGCGATGCTTCAGCGGGAGACTTGAATACGCAGTATTTT. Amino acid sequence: CASSDASAGDLNTQYF.

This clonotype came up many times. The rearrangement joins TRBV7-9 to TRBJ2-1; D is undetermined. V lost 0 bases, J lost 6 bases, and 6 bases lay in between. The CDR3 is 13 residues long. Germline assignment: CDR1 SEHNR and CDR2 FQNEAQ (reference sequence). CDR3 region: CASSLAVRNEQFF. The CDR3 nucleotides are TGTGCCAGCAGCTTAGCAGTGCGCAATGAGCAGTTCTTC.

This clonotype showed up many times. The CDR3 DNA reads as TGTGCCAGCAGTTTCTCACCGGGACAGGGCTTACACGAGCAGTACTTC. This translates into CASSFSPGQGLHEQYF. The chain links TRBV11-1 to TRBJ2-7, with 9 bases that match TRBD1. The germline V gene encodes CDR1 SGHAT and CDR2 FQDESV (reference sequence). V was pared by 6 bases and J by 5 bases, with 14 bases of the junction left unmatched. The CDR3 spans 16 residues.

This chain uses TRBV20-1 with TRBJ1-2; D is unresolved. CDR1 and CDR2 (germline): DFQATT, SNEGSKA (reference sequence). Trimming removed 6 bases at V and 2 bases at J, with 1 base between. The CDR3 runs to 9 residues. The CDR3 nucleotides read TGCAGTGCCAACTATGGCTACACCTTC. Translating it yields CSANYGYTF.

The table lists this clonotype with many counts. DNA for the CDR3: TGTGCCAGCAGCGCACAAGAGACCCAGTACTTC. Its translation: CASSAQETQYF. The rearrangement joins TRBV6-1 to TRBJ2-5; unclear D gene. CDR3 length: 11 residues. Trimming removed 6 bases from V and 2 bases from J, with 4 bases in between. Germline-derived CDR1 and CDR2 are MNHNS and SASEGT.

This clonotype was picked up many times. Written as DNA, the CDR3 is TGCAGCGTTGGGGGGTACGAGCAGTACTTC. Protein: CSVGGYEQYF. The rearrangement uses TRBV29-1 and TRBJ2-7; D assignment may be TRBD1 or TRBD2 (5 bases each). This CDR3 is built from 10 residues. Germline assignment: CDR1 SQVTM and CDR2 ANQGSEA. V gave up 4 bases and J gave up 4 bases, with 5 bases separating them.

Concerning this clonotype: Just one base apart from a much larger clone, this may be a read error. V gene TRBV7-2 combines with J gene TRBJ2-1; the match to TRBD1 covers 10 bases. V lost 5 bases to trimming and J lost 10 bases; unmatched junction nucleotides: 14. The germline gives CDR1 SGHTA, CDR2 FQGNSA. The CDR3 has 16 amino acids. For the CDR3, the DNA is TGTGCCAGCAGCCCCCCGGGACAGGGGAGGTCCTACGAGCAGTTCTTC. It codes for CASSPPGQGRSYEQFF.

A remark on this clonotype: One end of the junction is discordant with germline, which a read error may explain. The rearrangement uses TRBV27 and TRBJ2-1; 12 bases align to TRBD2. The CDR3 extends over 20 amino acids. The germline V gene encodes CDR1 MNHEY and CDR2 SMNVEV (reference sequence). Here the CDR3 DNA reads TGTGCCAGCAATTTAACCCGACTAGCGGGGGTAACTAATTCATACAATGAGCAGTTCTTC. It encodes CASNLTRLAGVTNSYNEQFF.